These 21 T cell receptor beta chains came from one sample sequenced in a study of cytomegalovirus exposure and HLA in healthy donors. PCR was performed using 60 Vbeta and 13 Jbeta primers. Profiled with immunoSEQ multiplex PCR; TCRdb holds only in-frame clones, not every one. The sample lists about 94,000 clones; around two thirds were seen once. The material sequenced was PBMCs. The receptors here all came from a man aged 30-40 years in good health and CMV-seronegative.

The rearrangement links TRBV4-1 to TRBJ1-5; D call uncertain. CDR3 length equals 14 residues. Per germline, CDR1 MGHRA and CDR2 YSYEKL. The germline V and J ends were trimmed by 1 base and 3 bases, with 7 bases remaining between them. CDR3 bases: TGCGCCAGCAGCCAAGGGCCAGTCAATCAGCCCCAGCATTTT. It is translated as CASSQGPVNQPQHF.

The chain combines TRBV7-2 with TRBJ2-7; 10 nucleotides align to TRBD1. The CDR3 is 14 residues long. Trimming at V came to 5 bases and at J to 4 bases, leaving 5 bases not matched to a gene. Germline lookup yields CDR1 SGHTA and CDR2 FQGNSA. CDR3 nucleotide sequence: TGTGCCAGCAGCCCTCGGACAGGGGGGTACGAGCAGTACTTC. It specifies CASSPRTGGYEQYF.

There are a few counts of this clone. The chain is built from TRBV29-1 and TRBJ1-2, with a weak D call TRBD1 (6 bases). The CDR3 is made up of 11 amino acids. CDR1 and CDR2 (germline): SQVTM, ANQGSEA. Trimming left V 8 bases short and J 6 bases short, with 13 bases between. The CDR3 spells CSLGAGDGYTF. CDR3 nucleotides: TGCAGCCTAGGAGCAGGGGATGGCTACACCTTC.

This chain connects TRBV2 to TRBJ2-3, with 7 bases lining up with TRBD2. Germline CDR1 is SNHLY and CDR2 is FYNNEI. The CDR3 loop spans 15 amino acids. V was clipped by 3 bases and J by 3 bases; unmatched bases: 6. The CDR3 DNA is TGTGCCAGCAGTGACAAGTCGGGGGGAACAGATACGCAGTATTTT. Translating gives CASSDKSGGTDTQYF.

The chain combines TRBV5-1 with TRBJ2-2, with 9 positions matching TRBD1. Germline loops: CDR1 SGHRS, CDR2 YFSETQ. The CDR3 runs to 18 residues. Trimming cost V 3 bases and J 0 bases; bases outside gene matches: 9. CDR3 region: CASSYGRGQGPNTGELFF. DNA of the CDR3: TGCGCCAGCAGCTATGGCCGGGGACAGGGACCGAACACCGGGGAGCTGTTTTTT.

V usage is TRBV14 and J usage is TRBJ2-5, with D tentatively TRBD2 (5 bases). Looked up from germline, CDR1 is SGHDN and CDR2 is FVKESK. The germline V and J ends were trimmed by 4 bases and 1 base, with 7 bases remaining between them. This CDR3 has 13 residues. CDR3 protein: CASSPGIQETQYF. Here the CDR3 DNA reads TGTGCCAGCAGCCCCGGGATCCAAGAGACCCAGTACTTC. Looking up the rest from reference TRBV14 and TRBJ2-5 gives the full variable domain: EAGVTQFPSHSVIEKGQTVTLRCDPISGHDNLYWYRRVMGKEIKFLLHFVKESKQDESGMPNNRFLAERTGGTYSTLKVQPAELEDSGVYFCASSPGIQETQYFGPGTRLLVL.

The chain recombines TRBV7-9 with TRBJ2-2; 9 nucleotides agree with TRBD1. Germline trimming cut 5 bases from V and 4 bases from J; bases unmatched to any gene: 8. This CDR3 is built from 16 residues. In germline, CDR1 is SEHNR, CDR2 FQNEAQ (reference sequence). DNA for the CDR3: TGTGCCAGCAGCCAAGCTATGGGACAGGGCACCGGGGAGCTGTTTTTT. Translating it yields CASSQAMGQGTGELFF.

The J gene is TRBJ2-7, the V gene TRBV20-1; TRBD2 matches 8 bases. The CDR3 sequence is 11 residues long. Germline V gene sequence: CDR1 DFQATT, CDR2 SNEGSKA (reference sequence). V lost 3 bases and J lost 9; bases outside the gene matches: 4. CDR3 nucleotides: TGCAGTGCTAGCCCTAGCGGGTCGCAGTACTTC. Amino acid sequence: CSASPSGSQYF.

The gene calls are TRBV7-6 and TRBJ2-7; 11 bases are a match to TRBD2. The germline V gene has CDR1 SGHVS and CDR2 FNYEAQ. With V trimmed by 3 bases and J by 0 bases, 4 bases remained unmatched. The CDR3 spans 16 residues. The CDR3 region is CASSFGLAGSSYEQYF. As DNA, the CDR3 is TGTGCCAGCAGCTTCGGACTAGCGGGTAGCTCCTACGAGCAGTACTTC.

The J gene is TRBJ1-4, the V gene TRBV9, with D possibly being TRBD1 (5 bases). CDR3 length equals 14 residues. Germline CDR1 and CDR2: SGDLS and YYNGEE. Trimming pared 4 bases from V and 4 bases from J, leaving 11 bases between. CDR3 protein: CASSSQGNNEKLFF. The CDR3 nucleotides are TGTGCCAGCAGCTCCCAGGGTAATAATGAAAAACTGTTTTTT.

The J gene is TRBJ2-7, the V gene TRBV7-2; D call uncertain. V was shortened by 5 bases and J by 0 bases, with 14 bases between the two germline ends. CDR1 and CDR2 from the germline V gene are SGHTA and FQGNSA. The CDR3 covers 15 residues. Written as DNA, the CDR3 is TGTGCCAGCAGCCGAGTTACTCCAAGCTCCTACGAGCAGTACTTC. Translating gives CASSRVTPSSYEQYF.

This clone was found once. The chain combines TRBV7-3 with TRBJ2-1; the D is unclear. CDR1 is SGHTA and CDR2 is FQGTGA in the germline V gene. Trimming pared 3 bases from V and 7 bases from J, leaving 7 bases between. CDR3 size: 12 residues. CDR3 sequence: CASSFAANEQFF. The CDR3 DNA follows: TGTGCCAGCAGCTTTGCCGCGAATGAGCAGTTCTTC.

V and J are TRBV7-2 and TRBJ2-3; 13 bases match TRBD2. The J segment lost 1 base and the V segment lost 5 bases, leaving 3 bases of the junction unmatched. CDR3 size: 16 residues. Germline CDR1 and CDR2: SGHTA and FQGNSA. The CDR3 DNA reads TGTGCCAGCAGCCAAGGACTAGCGGGGGGCACAGATACGCAGTATTTT. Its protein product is CASSQGLAGGTDTQYF.

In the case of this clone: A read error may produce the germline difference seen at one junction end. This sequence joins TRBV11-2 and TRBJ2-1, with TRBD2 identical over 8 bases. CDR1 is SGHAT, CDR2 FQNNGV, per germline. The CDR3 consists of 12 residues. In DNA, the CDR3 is TGTGCCAGCAGCTTAGATACGGGGGGGCTGCTCTTC. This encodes CASSLDTGGLLF.

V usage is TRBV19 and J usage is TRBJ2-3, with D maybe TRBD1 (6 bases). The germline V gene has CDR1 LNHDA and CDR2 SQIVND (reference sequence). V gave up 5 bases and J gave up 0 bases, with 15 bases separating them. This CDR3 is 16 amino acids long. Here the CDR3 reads CASSLGTTYSTDTQYF. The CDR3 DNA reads TGTGCCAGTAGTCTCGGGACAACTTATAGCACAGATACGCAGTATTTT.

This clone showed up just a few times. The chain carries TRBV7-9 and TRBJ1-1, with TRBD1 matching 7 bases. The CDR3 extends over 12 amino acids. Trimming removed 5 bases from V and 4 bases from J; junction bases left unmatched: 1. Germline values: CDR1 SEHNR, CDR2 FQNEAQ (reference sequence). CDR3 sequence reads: CASSQGGTEAFF. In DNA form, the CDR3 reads TGTGCCAGCAGCCAGGGGGGCACTGAAGCTTTCTTT.

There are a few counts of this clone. DNA of the CDR3: TGTGCCAGTAGTATCGAGCGGAACACCGGGGAGCTGTTTTTT. Amino acid sequence: CASSIERNTGELFF. The chain combines TRBV19 with TRBJ2-2; D is undetermined. With 3 bases removed from V and 1 base from J, the gap between germline ends came to 6 bases. Germline CDR1 reads LNHDA; CDR2 reads SQIVND (reference sequence). The CDR3 totals 14 residues. Full variable domain (outside the CDR3, taken from reference TRBV19 and TRBJ2-2): DGGITQSPKYLFRKEGQNVTLSCEQNLNHDAMYWYRQDPGQGLRLIYYSQIVNDFQKGDIAEGYSVSREKKESFPLTVTSAQKNPTAFYLCASSIERNTGELFFGEGSRLTVL.

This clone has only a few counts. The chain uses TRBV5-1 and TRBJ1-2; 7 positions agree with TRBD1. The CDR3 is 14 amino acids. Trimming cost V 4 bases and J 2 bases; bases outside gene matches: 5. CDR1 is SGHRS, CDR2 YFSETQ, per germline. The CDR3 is CASSPGGPNYGYTF. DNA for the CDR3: TGCGCCAGCAGCCCAGGGGGGCCCAACTATGGCTACACCTTC.

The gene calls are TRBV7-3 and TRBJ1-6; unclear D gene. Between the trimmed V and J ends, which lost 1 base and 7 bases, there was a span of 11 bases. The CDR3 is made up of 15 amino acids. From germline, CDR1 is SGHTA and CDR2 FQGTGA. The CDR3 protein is CASSLMEAGNSPLHF. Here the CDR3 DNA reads TGTGCCAGCAGCTTAATGGAGGCTGGGAATTCACCCCTCCACTTT.

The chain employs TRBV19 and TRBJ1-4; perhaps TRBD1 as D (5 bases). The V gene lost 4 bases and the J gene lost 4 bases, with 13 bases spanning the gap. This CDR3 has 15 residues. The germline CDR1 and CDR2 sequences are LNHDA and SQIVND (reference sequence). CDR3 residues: CASSTTGNINEKLFF. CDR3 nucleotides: TGTGCCAGTAGTACCACAGGAAACATTAATGAAAAACTGTTTTTT.

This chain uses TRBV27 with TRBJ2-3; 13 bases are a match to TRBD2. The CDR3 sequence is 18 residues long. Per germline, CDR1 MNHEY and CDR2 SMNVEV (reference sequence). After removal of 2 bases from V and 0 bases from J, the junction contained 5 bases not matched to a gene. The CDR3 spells CASSLGTSGVFSTDTQYF. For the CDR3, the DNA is TGTGCCAGCAGTTTAGGGACTAGCGGGGTCTTTAGCACAGATACGCAGTATTTT.